Following are 22 T cell receptor beta chains from one sample sequenced in a study of long-term antiretroviral therapy in people with HIV. An immunoSEQ assay, version v3.0, was performed at survey level. TCRdb keeps only in-frame clones here, not all; method: immunoSEQ multiplex PCR. The top ten clones hold approximately 3.4% of a sample with 30,000 to 40,000 clones, under 85% of them seen once. The sequencing here drew on unsorted PBMCs, taken 3 years after starting antiretroviral therapy. The receptors were gathered from a man between 50 and 59 years old with HIV.

The chain employs TRBV5-4 and TRBJ2-3; 8 bases map to TRBD1. V trimming: 4 bases; J trimming: 1 base; junction bases outside the gene matches: 5. Germline CDR1 is SGHNT and CDR2 is YYREEE (reference sequence). The CDR3 covers 15 residues. CDR3 sequence: CASSPTGEGTDTQYF. The CDR3 bases are TGTGCCAGCAGCCCGACAGGGGAGGGCACAGATACGCAGTATTTT.

The CDR3 loop is CASSLGRGTGGQEQYF. The DNA for the CDR3 is TGTGCCAGCAGCTTAGGTCGGGGGACAGGGGGCCAGGAGCAGTACTTC. The chain uses TRBV7-9 and TRBJ2-7; 12 bases are shared with TRBD1. Germline CDR1 SEHNR, CDR2 FQNEAQ (reference sequence). After removal of 1 base from V and 7 bases from J, the junction contained 8 bases not matched to a gene. CDR3 size: 16 residues.

This sequence joins TRBV18 and TRBJ1-2; D is undetermined. Germline-derived CDR1 and CDR2 are KGHSH and LQKENI. The CDR3 totals 14 residues. Deletions cut 2 bases from V and 7 bases from J, with 14 bases between. The CDR3 DNA follows: TGTGCCAGCTCACCATCCGGACCCGGACCTGGCTACACCTTC. It specifies CASSPSGPGPGYTF.

The chain combines TRBV30 with TRBJ1-1; no clear D. This CDR3 is 14 amino acids long. In germline, CDR1 is GTSNPN, CDR2 SVGIG (reference sequence). The V end was cut by 3 bases, the J end by 4 bases, with 15 bases between. Here the CDR3 reads CAWSPETRTTEAFF. CDR3 DNA: TGTGCCTGGAGCCCCGAGACGCGCACCACTGAAGCTTTCTTT.

This sequence joins TRBV30 and TRBJ1-2; TRBD1 aligns across 7 bases. This CDR3 spans 16 amino acids. Germline V lookup: CDR1 GTSNPN, CDR2 SVGIG (reference sequence). V shed 4 bases and J 4 bases; nucleotides not matched to a gene: 15. The CDR3, as DNA: TGTGCCTGGACCCCCCCCAAGACAGGGCCGATCTATGGCTACACCTTC. Amino acid sequence: CAWTPPKTGPIYGYTF.

The chain carries TRBV7-9 and TRBJ2-1, with TRBD2 identical over 11 bases. The ends lost 1 base at V and 9 bases at J; junction bases unmatched: 5. Germline V lookup: CDR1 SEHNR, CDR2 FQNEAQ (reference sequence). This CDR3 comprises 15 residues. The CDR3 sequence is CASSLVLAGAIEQFF. CDR3 coding DNA: TGTGCCAGCAGCTTAGTACTAGCGGGAGCGATTGAGCAGTTCTTC. Using reference TRBV7-9 and TRBJ2-1 for the parts outside the CDR3, the full variable domain is DTGVSQNPRHKITKRGQNVTFRCDPISEHNRLYWYRQTLGQGPEFLTYFQNEAQLEKSRLLSDRFSAERPKGSFSTLEIQRTEQGDSAMYLCASSLVLAGAIEQFFGPGTRLTVL.

This chain joins TRBV27 and TRBJ1-4; possible D gene TRBD1, 6 bases. Deletions cut 6 bases from V and 5 bases from J, with 10 bases between. The CDR3 consists of 13 residues. CDR1 is MNHEY and CDR2 is SMNVEV in the germline V gene (reference sequence). The CDR3 region has the DNA TGTGCCAGCAGCAGGGGTTTAAATGAAAAACTGTTTTTT. Encoded protein: CASSRGLNEKLFF.

Here the CDR3 DNA reads TGTGCCAGCAGTGCGGGGAGGAGCCAGTACTTC. It specifies CASSAGRSQYF. The chain is built from TRBV25-1 and TRBJ2-4, with D possibly TRBD2 on 6 matching bases. This CDR3 comprises 11 residues. Between the trimmed V and J ends, which lost 4 bases and 13 bases, there was a span of 11 bases. Germline-derived CDR1 and CDR2 are MGHDK and SYGVNS.

The rearrangement joins TRBV9 to TRBJ1-6, with 8 bases lining up with TRBD1. This CDR3 region has 17 residues. V dropped 4 bases and J dropped 6; count of bases not matched to a gene: 12. Germline-derived CDR1 and CDR2 are SGDLS and YYNGEE. The CDR3 DNA reads TGTGCCAGCAGCCAGACCGATCAGACAGGGGTTAATTCACCCCTCCACTTT. It yields the protein CASSQTDQTGVNSPLHF.

The V gene is TRBV7-3, the J gene TRBJ2-3; the match to TRBD2 covers 7 bases. V was clipped by 6 bases and J by 0 bases; unmatched bases: 6. CDR1 and CDR2 from the germline V gene are SGHTA and FQGTGA. The CDR3 covers 15 residues. Here the CDR3 reads CASSLSGVSTDTQYF. CDR3 bases: TGTGCCAGCAGTCTAAGCGGGGTTAGCACAGATACGCAGTATTTT. Using reference TRBV7-3 and TRBJ2-3 for the parts outside the CDR3, the full variable domain is GAGVSQTPSNKVTEKGKYVELRCDPISGHTALYWYRQSLGQGPEFLIYFQGTGAADDSGLPNDRFFAVRPEGSVSTLKIQRTERGDSAVYLCASSLSGVSTDTQYFGPGTRLTVL.

This rearrangement joins TRBV9 to TRBJ1-2; D possibly corresponds to TRBD1 (5 bases). The CDR3 loop spans 16 amino acids. Deletions cut 0 bases from V and 6 bases from J, with 18 bases between. Germline loops: CDR1 SGDLS, CDR2 YYNGEE. CDR3 sequence: CASSVARAENANGYTF. In nucleotides, the CDR3 is TGTGCCAGCAGCGTAGCCAGGGCGGAAAATGCGAATGGCTACACCTTC.

This clone was observed a few times. The rearrangement uses TRBV5-6 and TRBJ1-2; a possible D gene is TRBD1 (5 bases). The CDR3 has 13 amino acids. Germline CDR1 is SGHDT and CDR2 is YYEEEE. Trimming took 4 bases from V and 6 from J, leaving 13 bases between them. The CDR3 spells CASSRRGVDGYTF. For the CDR3, the DNA is TGTGCCAGCAGCCGACGGGGGGTAGATGGCTACACCTTC.

V and J are TRBV27 and TRBJ1-4; no firm D call. V was trimmed by 4 bases and J by 10 bases, leaving 10 bases between them. The CDR3 has 12 amino acids. CDR1 and CDR2 from the germline V gene are MNHEY and SMNVEV (reference sequence). In nucleotides, the CDR3 is TGTGCCAGCAGTTACCTTAACGGAAAACTGTTTTTT. It translates to CASSYLNGKLFF.

In its sample, this clone was seen once. The chain has TRBV5-6 and TRBJ1-5; D not resolved. The germline CDR1 and CDR2 sequences are SGHDT and YYEEEE. The V gene lost 2 bases and the J gene lost 0 bases, with 9 bases spanning the gap. The CDR3 runs to 15 residues. CDR3 sequence reads: CASSFRPLSNQPQHF. The CDR3 nucleotides read TGTGCCAGCAGCTTCCGGCCACTTAGCAATCAGCCCCAGCATTTT.

This clone was picked up one time. V gene TRBV5-1 combines with J gene TRBJ1-2; D might be TRBD1 (5 bases). The CDR3 runs to 18 residues. V shed 0 bases and J shed 5 bases, with 23 bases lying between them. Germline V gene data show CDR1 as SGHRS and CDR2 as YFSETQ. The CDR3 region is CASSLDGPQSLTGYGYTF. CDR3 nucleotides: TGCGCCAGCAGCTTGGACGGCCCCCAATCCCTCACAGGATATGGCTACACCTTC.

The rearrangement links TRBV5-5 to TRBJ2-5; 7 bases are shared with TRBD2. The DNA end is more similar to TRBJ2-7, so the J call may be wrong. The length of the CDR3 is 15 residues. In germline, CDR1 is SGHKS, CDR2 YYEKEE (reference sequence). The CDR3 nucleotides read TGTGCCAGCACCCCAACTATCGGGGGGTTTTACGAGCAGTACTTC. Translated, it gives CASTPTIGGFYEQYF.

The chain has TRBV28 and TRBJ1-2, with a possible D match to TRBD1 (6 bases). The V end lost 6 bases, the J end lost 0 bases, and 8 bases lay between the germline ends. The CDR3 extends over 13 amino acids. Germline V gene sequence: CDR1 MDHEN, CDR2 SYDVKM. The CDR3 reads CASRGGANYGYTF. CDR3 DNA sequence: TGTGCCAGCAGAGGGGGGGCTAACTATGGCTACACCTTC.

The gene calls are TRBV2 and TRBJ2-5, with no clear D. Germline V gene sequence: CDR1 SNHLY, CDR2 FYNNEI. CDR3 length: 13 residues. V lost 2 bases to trimming and J lost 2 bases, with 6 bases between them. The CDR3 loop reads CASSERRQETQYF. The CDR3 region has the DNA TGTGCCAGCAGTGAAAGGCGGCAAGAGACCCAGTACTTC.

The J gene is TRBJ2-7, the V gene TRBV11-2; tentative D call: TRBD1 (6 bases). CDR3 length: 14 residues. The germline V gene encodes CDR1 SGHAT and CDR2 FQNNGV. The V end lost 4 bases, the J end lost 2 bases, and 12 bases lay between the germline ends. The CDR3 region has the DNA TGTGCCAGCAGCTACTCACAGGGCCCCTACGAGCAGTACTTC. Translation gives CASSYSQGPYEQYF. The variable domain in full, completed from reference TRBV11-2 and TRBJ2-7, reads EAGVAQSPRYKIIEKRQSVAFWCNPISGHATLYWYQQILGQGPKLLIQFQNNGVVDDSQLPKDRFSAERLKGVDSTLKIQPAKLEDSAVYLCASSYSQGPYEQYFGPGTRLTVT.

There are a few counts of this clone. CDR3 residues: CASNLESDYGYTF. The CDR3 nucleotides are TGTGCCAGTAATCTAGAGTCGGACTATGGCTACACCTTC. The chain has TRBV19 and TRBJ1-2, with unresolved D. V lost 7 bases, J lost 3 bases, and 12 bases lay in between. There are 13 residues in the CDR3. Germline assignment: CDR1 LNHDA and CDR2 SQIVND (reference sequence).

This clone was recorded a few times. The chain has TRBV28 and TRBJ1-2; 7 bases align to TRBD1. CDR1 MDHEN and CDR2 SYDVKM come from the germline V gene. The J segment lost 7 bases and the V segment lost 7 bases, leaving 9 bases of the junction unmatched. The CDR3 spans 13 residues. The CDR3 loop is CASTLQGLSGYTF. CDR3 sequence (DNA): TGTGCCAGCACTCTACAGGGGCTGAGTGGCTACACCTTC.

V usage is TRBV4-3 and J usage is TRBJ1-1; the D gene is possibly TRBD1 (5 bases). This CDR3 spans 16 amino acids. Germline lookup yields CDR1 LGHNA and CDR2 YSLEER. V lost 0 bases, J lost 3 bases, and 14 bases lay in between. The CDR3 spells CASSQDRAIGDTEAFF. CDR3 bases: TGCGCCAGCAGCCAAGATCGGGCAATAGGGGACACTGAAGCTTTCTTT.